This T cell receptor beta chain derives from a study of CD8 T cells in ankylosing spondylitis. Study results and caveats: Reports say disease-linked clones showed up significantly more in matched ankylosing spondylitis synovial fluid. Characteristic of ankylosing spondylitis blood, it appeared, was a TCR beta motif comprising about eight highly homologous variants. In synovial fluid and blood from reactive arthritis, some motif variants were previously reported.

Quantitative 5'-RACE with molecular barcodes generated TCR beta libraries. In TCRdb, the 5' RACE reads were re-called with MiXCR into one record per CDR3 protein. Of 200,000 or so distinct CDR3 sequences listed, about 20% are singletons. This clonotype occurred many times. The antigen is unknown. The germline V and J ends were trimmed by 0 bases and 7 bases, with 14 bases remaining between them. Germline V gives CDR1 SEHNR, CDR2 FQNEAQ (reference sequence). The CDR3 is 15 residues long. The TCR was taken from a male donor between 10 and 30 years old with ankylosing spondylitis or in good health (not recorded which). Sequenced: blood, either unsorted or a sorted T cell fraction (not recorded which). V usage is TRBV7-9 and J usage is TRBJ2-3, with D possibly being TRBD1 (5 bases). The DNA of the CDR3 is TGTGCCAGCAGCTTAGCGCTTGACAGTCTGTATACGCAGTATTTT. Translating it yields CASSLALDSLYTQYF.